This T cell receptor (beta chain) emerged from a study of CD8 T cells in ankylosing spondylitis. TCR beta libraries were made by quantitative 5'-RACE with molecular barcodes. TCRdb reanalysed the 5' RACE reads using MiXCR and keeps one entry per CDR3 protein. Here the sample spans about 700,000 distinct CDR3 sequences, 15% to 20% being singletons. V was clipped by 5 bases and J by 7 bases; unmatched bases: 15. Germline V lookup: CDR1 MNHEY, CDR2 SVGEGT. This CDR3 contains 16 residues. Whole-study findings and limits: Characteristic of ankylosing spondylitis blood, it appeared, was a TCR beta motif comprising fewer than 10 highly homologous variants. Disease-associated clones were reportedly significantly overrepresented in matched ankylosing spondylitis synovial fluid. Earlier work had already found some motif variants in reactive arthritis synovial fluid and blood. Researchers report that disease-linked clones proved CD8+ and relatively rare in peripheral blood.

In the case of this clonotype: Its antigen is not identified.

The V call is TRBV6-2 or TRBV6-3, the J call TRBJ2-5; the match to TRBD2 covers 8 bases. The clonotype was recovered from a male donor with ankylosing spondylitis. The specimen sequenced was blood, either unsorted or a sorted T cell fraction (not recorded which). The CDR3 DNA follows: TGTGCCAGCAGTGATCCGGGGGGGAACGCCCCCGGGACCCAGTACTTC. Translation: CASSDPGGNAPGTQYF.